This T cell receptor beta chain was sequenced during a study of cytomegalovirus exposure and HLA in healthy donors. PCR employed 60 Vbeta and 13 Jbeta primers. Clones were sequenced by immunoSEQ multiplex PCR, and TCRdb holds only the in-frame ones, with some missing. This sample has 100,000 to 120,000 clones, with around 75% found just once. Notes on the study in general: Reportedly, cytomegalovirus status was diagnosed with high sensitivity and specificity. Productive rates of about 87% or about 30% were seen for most TCR beta V segments in an earlier analysis. A later analysis reportedly identified an Asian-associated ancestry cluster as carrying fewer N-insertions than the approximately 670-donor mean. A later analysis, which compared TCR beta chains of equal frequency, found the HLA-associated ones more clonally expanded.

Notes on this clone: The antigen is undetermined.

Sequenced: PBMCs. This receptor was taken from a man aged 40-49 years in good health and CMV-seronegative.

The CDR3 protein is CASSEGQNTGELFF. The CDR3 DNA follows: TGTGCCAGCAGTGAGGGGCAGAACACCGGGGAGCTGTTTTTT. The chain employs TRBV6-1 and TRBJ2-2, with TRBD1 as a possible D gene (5 bases). Germline V CDR1 and CDR2: MNHNS, SASEGT. There are 14 residues in the CDR3. Trimming stripped 3 bases from V and 1 base from J, with 6 bases between.